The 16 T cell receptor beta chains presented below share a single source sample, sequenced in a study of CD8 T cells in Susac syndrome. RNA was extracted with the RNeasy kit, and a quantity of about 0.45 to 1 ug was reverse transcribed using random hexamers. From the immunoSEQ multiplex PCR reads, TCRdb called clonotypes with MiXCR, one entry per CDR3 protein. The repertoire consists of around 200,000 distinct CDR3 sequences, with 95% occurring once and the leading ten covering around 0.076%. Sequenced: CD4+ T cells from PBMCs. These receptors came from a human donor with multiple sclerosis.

The CDR3 sequence is CSAATGAGGQDTQYF. The DNA for the CDR3 is TGCAGCGCAGCGACTGGAGCGGGGGGGCAAGATACGCAGTATTTT. The genes are TRBV29-1 and TRBJ2-3; 10 positions match TRBD2. Per the germline V gene, CDR1 is SQVTM and CDR2 is ANQGSEA. The CDR3 contains 15 residues. The V and J ends lost 7 bases and 5 bases, in that order; junction bases with no gene match: 12.

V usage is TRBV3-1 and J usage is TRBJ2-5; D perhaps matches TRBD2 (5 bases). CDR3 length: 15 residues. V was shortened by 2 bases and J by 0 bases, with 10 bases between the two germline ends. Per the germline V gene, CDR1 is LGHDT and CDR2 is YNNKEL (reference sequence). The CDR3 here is CASSQNVGDQETQYF. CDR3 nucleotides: TGTGCCAGCAGCCAAAACGTGGGAGACCAAGAGACCCAGTACTTC.

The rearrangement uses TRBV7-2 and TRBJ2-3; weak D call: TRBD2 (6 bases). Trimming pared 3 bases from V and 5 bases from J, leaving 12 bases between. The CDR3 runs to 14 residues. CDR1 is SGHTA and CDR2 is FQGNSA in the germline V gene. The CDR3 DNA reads TGTGCCAGCAGCTTTGTCGGGGGAGGAGATACGCAGTATTTT. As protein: CASSFVGGGDTQYF.

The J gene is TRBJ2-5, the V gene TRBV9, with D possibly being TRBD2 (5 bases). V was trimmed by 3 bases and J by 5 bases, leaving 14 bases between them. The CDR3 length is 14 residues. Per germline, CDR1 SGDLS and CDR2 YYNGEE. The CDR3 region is CASSGTPGVETQYF. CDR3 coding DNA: TGTGCCAGCAGCGGGACTCCCGGGGTGGAGACCCAGTACTTC.

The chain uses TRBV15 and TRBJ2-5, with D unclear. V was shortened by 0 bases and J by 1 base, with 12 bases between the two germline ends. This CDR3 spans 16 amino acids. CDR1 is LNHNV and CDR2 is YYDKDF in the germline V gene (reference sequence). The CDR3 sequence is CATSRDSSAIQETQYF. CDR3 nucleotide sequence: TGTGCCACCAGCAGAGATTCATCGGCAATCCAAGAGACCCAGTACTTC.

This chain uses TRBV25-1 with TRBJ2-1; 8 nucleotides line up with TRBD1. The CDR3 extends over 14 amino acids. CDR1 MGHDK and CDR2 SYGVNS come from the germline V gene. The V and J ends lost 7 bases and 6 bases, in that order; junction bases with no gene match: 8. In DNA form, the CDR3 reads TGTGCCAGCACCCCGGCAGGGGGCTTCAATGAGCAGTTCTTC. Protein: CASTPAGGFNEQFF. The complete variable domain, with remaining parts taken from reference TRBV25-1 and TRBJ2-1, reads EADIYQTPRYLVIGTGKKITLECSQTMGHDKMYWYQQDPGMELHLIHYSYGVNSTEKGDLSSESTVSRIRTEHFPLTLESARPSHTSQYLCASTPAGGFNEQFFGPGTRLTVL.

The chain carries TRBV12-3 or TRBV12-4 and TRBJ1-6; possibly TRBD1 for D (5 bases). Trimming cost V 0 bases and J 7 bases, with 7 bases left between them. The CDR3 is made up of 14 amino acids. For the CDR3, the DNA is TGTGCCAGCAGTTTAGCGAGGGGAAATTCACCCCTCCACTTT. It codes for CASSLARGNSPLHF.

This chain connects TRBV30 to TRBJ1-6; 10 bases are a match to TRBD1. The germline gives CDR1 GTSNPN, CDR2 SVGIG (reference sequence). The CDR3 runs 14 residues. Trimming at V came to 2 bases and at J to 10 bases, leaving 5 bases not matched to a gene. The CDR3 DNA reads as TGTGCCTGGAGTCGGGACAGGGGCTCGTCACCCCTCCACTTT. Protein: CAWSRDRGSSPLHF. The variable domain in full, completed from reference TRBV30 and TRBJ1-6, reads SQTIHQWPATLVQPVGSPLSLECTVEGTSNPNLYWYRQAAGRGLQLLFYSVGIGQISSEVPQNLSASRPQDRQFILSSKKLLLSDSGFYLCAWSRDRGSSPLHFGNGTRLTVT.

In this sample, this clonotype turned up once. The CDR3 protein is CSVAGPGELFF. The CDR3 DNA reads TGCAGCGTTGCAGGACCCGGGGAGCTGTTTTTT. The chain carries TRBV29-1 and TRBJ2-2; D ambiguous. Germline V lookup: CDR1 SQVTM, CDR2 ANQGSEA. The CDR3 length is 11 residues. V shed 4 bases and J shed 6 bases, with 6 bases lying between them.

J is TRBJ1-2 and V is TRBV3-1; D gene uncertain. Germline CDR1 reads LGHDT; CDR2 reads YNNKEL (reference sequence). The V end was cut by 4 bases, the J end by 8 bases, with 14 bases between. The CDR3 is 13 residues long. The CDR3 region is CASSLADPGGYTF. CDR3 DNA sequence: TGTGCCAGCAGCCTAGCAGATCCAGGAGGCTACACCTTC.

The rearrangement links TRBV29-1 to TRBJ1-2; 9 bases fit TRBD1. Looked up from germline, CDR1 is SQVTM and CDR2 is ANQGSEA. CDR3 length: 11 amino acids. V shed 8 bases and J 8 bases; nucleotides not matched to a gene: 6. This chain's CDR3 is CSIWTGEGYTF. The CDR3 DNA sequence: TGCAGCATATGGACAGGGGAGGGCTACACCTTC.

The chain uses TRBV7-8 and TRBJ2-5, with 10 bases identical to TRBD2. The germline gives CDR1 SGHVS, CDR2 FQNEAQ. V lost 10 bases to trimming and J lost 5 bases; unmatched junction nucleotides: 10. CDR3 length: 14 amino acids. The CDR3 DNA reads TGTGCCATCACCCTAGCGGGGGCCTGGGAGACCCAGTACTTC. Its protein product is CAITLAGAWETQYF.

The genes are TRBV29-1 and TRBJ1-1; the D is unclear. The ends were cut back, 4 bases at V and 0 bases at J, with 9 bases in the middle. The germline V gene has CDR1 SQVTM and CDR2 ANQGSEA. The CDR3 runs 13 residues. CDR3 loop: CSVVNDMNTEAFF. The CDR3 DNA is TGCAGCGTTGTCAACGACATGAACACTGAAGCTTTCTTT.

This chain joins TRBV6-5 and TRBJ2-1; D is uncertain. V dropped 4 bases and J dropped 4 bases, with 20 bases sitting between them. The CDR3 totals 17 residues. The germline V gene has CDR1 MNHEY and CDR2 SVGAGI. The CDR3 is CASSSDALPLKYNEQFF. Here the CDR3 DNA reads TGTGCCAGCAGTTCCGACGCCTTACCTCTAAAATACAATGAGCAGTTCTTC.

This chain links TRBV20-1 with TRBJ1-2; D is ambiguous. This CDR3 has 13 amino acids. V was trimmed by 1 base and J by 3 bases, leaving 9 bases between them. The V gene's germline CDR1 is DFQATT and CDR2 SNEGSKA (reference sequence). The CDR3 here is CSARGGGHYGYTF. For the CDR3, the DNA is TGCAGTGCTAGAGGAGGAGGACACTATGGCTACACCTTC.

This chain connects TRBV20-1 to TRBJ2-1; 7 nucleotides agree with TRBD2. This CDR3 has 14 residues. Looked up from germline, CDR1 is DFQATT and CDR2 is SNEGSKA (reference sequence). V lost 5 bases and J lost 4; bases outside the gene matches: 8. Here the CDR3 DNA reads TGCAGTGCTTCCTCCGGGACTACATACAATGAGCAGTTCTTC. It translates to CSASSGTTYNEQFF.